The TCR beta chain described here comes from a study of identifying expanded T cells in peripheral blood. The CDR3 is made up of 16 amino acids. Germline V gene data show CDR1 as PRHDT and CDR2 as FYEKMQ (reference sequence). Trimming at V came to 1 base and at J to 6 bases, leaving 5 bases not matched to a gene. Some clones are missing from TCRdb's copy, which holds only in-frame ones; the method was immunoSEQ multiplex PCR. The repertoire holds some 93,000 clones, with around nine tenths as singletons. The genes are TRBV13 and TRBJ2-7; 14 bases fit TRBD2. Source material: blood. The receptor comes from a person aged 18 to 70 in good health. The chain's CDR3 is CASSLALTSGGAEQYF. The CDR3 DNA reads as TGTGCCAGCAGCTTAGCCCTGACTAGCGGGGGGGCCGAGCAGTACTTC.